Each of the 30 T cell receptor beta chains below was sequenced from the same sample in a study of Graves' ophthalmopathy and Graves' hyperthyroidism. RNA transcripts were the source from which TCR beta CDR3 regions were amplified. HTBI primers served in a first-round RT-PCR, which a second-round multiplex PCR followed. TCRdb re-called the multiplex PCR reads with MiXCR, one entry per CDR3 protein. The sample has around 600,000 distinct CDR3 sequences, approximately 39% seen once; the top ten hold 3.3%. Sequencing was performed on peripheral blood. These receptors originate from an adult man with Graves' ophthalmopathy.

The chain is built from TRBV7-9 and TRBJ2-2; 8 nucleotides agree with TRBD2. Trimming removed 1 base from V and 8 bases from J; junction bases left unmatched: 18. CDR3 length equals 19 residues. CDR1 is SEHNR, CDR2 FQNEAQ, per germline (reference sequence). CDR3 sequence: CASSLVIPSGPHRGGELFF. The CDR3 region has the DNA TGTGCCAGCAGCTTAGTGATTCCTAGCGGGCCCCACCGTGGGGGGGAGCTGTTTTTT.

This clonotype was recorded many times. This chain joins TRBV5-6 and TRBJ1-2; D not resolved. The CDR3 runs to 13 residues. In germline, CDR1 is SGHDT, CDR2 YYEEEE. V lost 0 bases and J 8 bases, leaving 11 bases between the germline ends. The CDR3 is CASSLEPTRGYTF. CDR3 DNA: TGTGCCAGCAGCTTGGAACCGACGCGGGGCTACACCTTC.

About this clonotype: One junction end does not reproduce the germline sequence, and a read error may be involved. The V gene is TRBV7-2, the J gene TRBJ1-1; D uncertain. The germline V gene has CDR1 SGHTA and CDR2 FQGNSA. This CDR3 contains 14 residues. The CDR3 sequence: CAGSLGAANTEAFF. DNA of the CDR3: TGTGCCGGCAGCTTAGGTGCAGCGAACACTGAAGCTTTCTTT.

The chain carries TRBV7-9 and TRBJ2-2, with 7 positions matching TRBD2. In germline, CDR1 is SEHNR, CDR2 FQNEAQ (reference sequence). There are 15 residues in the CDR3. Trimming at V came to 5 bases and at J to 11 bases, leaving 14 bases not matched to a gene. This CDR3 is CASSRDGGRINELFF. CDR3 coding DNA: TGTGCCAGCAGCCGCGACGGGGGGAGGATCAATGAGCTGTTTTTT. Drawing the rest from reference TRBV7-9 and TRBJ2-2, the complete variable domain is DTGVSQNPRHKITKRGQNVTFRCDPISEHNRLYWYRQTLGQGPEFLTYFQNEAQLEKSRLLSDRFSAERPKGSFSTLEIQRTEQGDSAMYLCASSRDGGRINELFFGEGSRLTVL.

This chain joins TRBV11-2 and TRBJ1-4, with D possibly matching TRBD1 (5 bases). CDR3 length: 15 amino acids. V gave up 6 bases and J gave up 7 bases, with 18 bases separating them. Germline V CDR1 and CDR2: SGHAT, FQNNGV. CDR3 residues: CASSYSQGNGEKLFF. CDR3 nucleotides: TGTGCCAGCAGTTACTCCCAGGGTAACGGTGAAAAACTGTTTTTT. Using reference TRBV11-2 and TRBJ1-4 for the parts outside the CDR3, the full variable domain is EAGVAQSPRYKIIEKRQSVAFWCNPISGHATLYWYQQILGQGPKLLIQFQNNGVVDDSQLPKDRFSAERLKGVDSTLKIQPAKLEDSAVYLCASSYSQGNGEKLFFGSGTQLSVL.

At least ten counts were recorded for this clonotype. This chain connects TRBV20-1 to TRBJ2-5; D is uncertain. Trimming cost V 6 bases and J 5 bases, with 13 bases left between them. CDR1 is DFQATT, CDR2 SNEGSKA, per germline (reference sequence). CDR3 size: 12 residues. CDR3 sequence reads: CSALSRRETQYF. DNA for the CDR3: TGCAGTGCACTGTCTCGGCGGGAGACCCAGTACTTC.

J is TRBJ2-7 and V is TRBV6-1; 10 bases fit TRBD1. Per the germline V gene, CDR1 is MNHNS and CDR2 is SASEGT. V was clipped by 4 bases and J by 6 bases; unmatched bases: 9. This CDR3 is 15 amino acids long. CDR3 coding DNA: TGTGCCAGCAGTGTTCCGGGACAGGGGCGGGTCGAGCAGTACTTC. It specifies CASSVPGQGRVEQYF.

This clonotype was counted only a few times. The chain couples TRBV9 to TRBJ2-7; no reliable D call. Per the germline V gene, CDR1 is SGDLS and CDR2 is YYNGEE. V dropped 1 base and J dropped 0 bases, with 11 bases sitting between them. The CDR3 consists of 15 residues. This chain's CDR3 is CASSVSSELSYEQYF. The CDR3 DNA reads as TGTGCCAGCAGCGTAAGTTCTGAGCTCTCCTACGAGCAGTACTTC. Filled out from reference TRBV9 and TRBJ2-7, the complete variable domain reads DSGVTQTPKHLITATGQRVTLRCSPRSGDLSVYWYQQSLDQGLQFLIQYYNGEERAKGNILERFSAQQFPDLHSELNLSSLELGDSALYFCASSVSSELSYEQYFGPGTRLTVT.

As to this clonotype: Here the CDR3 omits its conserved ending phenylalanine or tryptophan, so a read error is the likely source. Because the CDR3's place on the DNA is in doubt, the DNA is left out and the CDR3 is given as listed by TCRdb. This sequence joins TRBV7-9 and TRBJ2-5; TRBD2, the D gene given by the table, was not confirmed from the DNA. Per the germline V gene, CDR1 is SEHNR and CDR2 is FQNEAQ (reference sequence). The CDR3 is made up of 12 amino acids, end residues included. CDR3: CASSLRDGPDEV.

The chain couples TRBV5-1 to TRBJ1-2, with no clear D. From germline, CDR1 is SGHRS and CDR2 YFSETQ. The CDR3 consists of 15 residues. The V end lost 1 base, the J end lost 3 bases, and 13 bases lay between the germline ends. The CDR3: CASSLLAGEDYGYTF. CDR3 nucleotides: TGCGCCAGCAGCTTGTTAGCGGGAGAGGACTATGGCTACACCTTC.

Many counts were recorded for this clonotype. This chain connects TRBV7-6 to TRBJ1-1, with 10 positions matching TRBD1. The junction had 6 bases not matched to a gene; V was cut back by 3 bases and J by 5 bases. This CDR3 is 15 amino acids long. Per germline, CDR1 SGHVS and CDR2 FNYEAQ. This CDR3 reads CASSLGQGRGTEAFF. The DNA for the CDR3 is TGTGCCAGCAGCTTGGGACAGGGGCGCGGGACTGAAGCTTTCTTT. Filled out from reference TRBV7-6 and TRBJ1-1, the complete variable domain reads GAGVSQSPRYKVTKRGQDVALRCDPISGHVSLYWYRQALGQGPEFLTYFNYEAQQDKSGLPNDRFSAERPEGSISTLTIQRTEQRDSAMYRCASSLGQGRGTEAFFGQGTRLTVV.

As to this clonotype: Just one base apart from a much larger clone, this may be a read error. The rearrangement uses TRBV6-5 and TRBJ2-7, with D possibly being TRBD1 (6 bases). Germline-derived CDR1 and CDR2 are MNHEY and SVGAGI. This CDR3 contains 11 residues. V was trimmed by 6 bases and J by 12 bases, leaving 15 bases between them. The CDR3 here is CASSPPRGTYF. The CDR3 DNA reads TGTGCCAGCAGCCCTCCGAGGGGGACGTACTTC.

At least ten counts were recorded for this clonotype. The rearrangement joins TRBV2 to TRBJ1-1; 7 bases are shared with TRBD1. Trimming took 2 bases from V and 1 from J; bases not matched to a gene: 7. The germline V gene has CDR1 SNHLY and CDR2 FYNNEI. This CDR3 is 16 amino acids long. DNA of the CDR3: TGTGCCAGCAGTGAACTAGGGGGCCAAACGAACACTGAAGCTTTCTTT. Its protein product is CASSELGGQTNTEAFF. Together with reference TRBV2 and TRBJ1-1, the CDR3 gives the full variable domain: EPEVTQTPSHQVTQMGQEVILRCVPISNHLYFYWYRQILGQKVEFLVSFYNNEISEKSEIFDDQFSVERPDGSNFTLKIRSTKLEDSAMYFCASSELGGQTNTEAFFGQGTRLTVV.

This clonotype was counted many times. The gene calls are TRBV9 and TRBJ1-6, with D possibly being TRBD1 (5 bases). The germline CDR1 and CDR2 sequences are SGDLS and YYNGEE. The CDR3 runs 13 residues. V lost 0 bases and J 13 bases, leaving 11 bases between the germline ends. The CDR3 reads CASSVAEGRPLHF. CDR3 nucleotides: TGTGCCAGCAGCGTAGCCGAGGGGAGGCCCCTCCACTTT.

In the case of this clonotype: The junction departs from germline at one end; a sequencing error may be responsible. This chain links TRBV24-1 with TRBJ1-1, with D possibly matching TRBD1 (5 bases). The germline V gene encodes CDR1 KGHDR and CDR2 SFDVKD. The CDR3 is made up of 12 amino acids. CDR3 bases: TGTGCCGCCAGTGAAAAGCAGGGCGGGCAGTTCTTT. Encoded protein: CAASEKQGGQFF.

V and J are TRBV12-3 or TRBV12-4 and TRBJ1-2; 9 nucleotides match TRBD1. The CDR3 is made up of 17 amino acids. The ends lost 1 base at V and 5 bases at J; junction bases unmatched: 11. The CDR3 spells CASSLVGPPGQGYGYTF. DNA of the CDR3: TGTGCCAGCAGTTTAGTAGGGCCTCCGGGACAGGGATATGGCTACACCTTC.

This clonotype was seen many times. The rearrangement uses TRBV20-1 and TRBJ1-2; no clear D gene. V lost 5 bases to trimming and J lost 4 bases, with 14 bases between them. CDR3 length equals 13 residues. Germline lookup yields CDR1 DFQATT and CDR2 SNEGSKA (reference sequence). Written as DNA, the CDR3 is TGCAGTGCTGTTCATTCCTCGAGCTATGGCTACACCTTC. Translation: CSAVHSSSYGYTF.

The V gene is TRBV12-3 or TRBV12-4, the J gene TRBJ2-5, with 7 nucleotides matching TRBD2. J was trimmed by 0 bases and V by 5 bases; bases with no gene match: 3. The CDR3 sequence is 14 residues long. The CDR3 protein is CASSRLADQETQYF. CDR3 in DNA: TGTGCCAGCAGTCGCCTAGCGGACCAAGAGACCCAGTACTTC.

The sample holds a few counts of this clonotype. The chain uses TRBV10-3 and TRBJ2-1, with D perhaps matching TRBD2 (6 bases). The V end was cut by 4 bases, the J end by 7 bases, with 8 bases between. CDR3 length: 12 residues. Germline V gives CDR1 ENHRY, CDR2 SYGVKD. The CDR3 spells CAISVGGNEQFF. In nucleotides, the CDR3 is TGTGCCATCAGTGTTGGGGGGAATGAGCAGTTCTTC.

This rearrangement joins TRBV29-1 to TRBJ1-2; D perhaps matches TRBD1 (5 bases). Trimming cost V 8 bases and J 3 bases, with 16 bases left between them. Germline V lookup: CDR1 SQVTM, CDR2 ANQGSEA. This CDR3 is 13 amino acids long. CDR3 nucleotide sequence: TGCAGCTCACGAGACAGTATCGACTATGGCTACACCTTC. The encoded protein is CSSRDSIDYGYTF.

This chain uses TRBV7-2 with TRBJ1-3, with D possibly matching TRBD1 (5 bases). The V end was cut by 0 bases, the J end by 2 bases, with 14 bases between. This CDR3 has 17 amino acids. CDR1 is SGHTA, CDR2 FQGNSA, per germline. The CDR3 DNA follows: TGTGCCAGCAGCTTAGCAGGGACTCGGGGAGCTGGAAACACCATATATTTT. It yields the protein CASSLAGTRGAGNTIYF.

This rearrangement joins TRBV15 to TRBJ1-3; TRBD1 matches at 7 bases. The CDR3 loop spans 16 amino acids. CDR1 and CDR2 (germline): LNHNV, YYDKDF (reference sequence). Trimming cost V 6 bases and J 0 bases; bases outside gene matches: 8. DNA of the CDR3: TGTGCCACCAGTCAAACACAGGGGAGCTCTGGAAACACCATATATTTT. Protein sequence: CATSQTQGSSGNTIYF.

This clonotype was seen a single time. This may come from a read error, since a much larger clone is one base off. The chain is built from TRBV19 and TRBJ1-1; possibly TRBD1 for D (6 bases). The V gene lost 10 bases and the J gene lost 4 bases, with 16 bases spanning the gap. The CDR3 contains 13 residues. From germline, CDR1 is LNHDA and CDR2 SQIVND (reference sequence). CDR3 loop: CATIGGAGTEAFF. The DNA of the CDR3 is TGTGCCACCATCGGGGGGGCAGGCACTGAAGCTTTCTTT.

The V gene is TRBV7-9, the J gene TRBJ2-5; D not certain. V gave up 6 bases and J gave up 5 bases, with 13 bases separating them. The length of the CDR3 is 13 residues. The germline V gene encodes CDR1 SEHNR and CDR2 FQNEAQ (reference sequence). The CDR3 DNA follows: TGTGCCAGCAGGCTGGGATTTGGGGAGACCCAGTACTTC. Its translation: CASRLGFGETQYF. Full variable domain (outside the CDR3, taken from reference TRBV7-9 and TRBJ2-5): DTGVSQNPRHKITKRGQNVTFRCDPISEHNRLYWYRQTLGQGPEFLTYFQNEAQLEKSRLLSDRFSAERPKGSFSTLEIQRTEQGDSAMYLCASRLGFGETQYFGPGTRLLVL.

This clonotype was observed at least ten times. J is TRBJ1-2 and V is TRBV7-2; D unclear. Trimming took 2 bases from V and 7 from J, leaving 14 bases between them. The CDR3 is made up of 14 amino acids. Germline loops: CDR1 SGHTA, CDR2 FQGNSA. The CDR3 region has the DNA TGTGCCAGCAGCTTATATGTCAGCTCTCGTGGCTACACCTTC. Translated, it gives CASSLYVSSRGYTF.

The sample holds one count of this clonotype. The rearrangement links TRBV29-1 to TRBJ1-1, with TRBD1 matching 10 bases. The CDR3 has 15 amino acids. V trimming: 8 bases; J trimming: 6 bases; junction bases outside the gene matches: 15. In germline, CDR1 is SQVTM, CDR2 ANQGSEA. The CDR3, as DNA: TGCAGCCGAGAACGACAGGGGGCGGTACCGGCTGAAGCTTTCTTT. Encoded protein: CSRERQGAVPAEAFF.

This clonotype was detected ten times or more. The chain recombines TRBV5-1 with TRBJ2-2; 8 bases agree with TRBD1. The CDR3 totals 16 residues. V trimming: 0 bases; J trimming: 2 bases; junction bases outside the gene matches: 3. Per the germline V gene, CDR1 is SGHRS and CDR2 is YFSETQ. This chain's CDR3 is CASSLGGQGNTGELFF. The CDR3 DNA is TGCGCCAGCAGCTTGGGAGGACAGGGTAACACCGGGGAGCTGTTTTTT.

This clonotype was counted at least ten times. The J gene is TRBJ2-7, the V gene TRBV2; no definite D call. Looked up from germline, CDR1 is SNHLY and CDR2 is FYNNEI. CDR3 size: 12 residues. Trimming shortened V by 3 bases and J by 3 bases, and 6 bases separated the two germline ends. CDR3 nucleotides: TGTGCCAGCAGTGACGGGTACTACGAGCAGTACTTC. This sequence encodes CASSDGYYEQYF.

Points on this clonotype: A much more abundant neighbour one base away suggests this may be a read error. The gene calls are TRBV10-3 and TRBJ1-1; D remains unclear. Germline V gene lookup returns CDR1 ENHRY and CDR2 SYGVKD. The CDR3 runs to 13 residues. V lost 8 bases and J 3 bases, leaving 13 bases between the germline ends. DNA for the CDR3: TGTGCCATCTGTAGCAACATGGACACTGAAGCTTTCTTT. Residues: CAICSNMDTEAFF.

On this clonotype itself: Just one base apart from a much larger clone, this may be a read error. The CDR3 spells CASSSTGWGANVLTF. In nucleotides, the CDR3 is TGTGCCAGCAGCTCGACAGGGTGGGGGGCCAACGTCCTGACTTTC. The chain combines TRBV7-2 with TRBJ2-6; TRBD1 aligns across 7 bases. CDR3 length: 15 amino acids. Germline CDR1 reads SGHTA; CDR2 reads FQGNSA. J lost 4 bases, V lost 4 bases, and 4 bases had no gene match.